This T cell receptor beta chain was documented in a study of CD8+ T cells in alopecia areata. Study-wide context: The authors scored treated patients' severity by affected scalp percentage.

In each case, RNA was isolated and then reverse transcribed into cDNA as the sequencing template. Clones were sequenced by immunoSEQ multiplex PCR, and TCRdb holds only the in-frame ones, with some missing. The sample records some 200,000 clones, 43% being singletons. This clone was seen a handful of times. No antigen is known for it. Treatment indicated: oral pan-JAK inhibitor, 5-10 mg twice daily. CDR3 length equals 13 residues. V shed 7 bases, J shed 1 base, and the junction held 6 bases outside the gene matches. CDR1 and CDR2 (germline): SQVTM, ANQGSEA. Broader study findings: Links between baseline CD8+ expansion and response need larger treated cohorts. For lesional scalp, especially alopecia totalis/universalis, clonality was higher than in normal scalp. Tofacitinib significantly brought down scalp clonality and expanded CD8+ clones among top 100.

The clonotype originates from a human donor with alopecia areata. The sample in question was CD4+ T cells sorted from blood, obtained at approximately week 36, from a patient treated with tofacitinib. This chain connects TRBV29-1 to TRBJ1-1; 7 positions match TRBD1. CDR3 bases: TGCAGCGCGGGGGGACAGTCGAACACTGAAGCTTTCTTT. This gives the protein CSAGGQSNTEAFF.